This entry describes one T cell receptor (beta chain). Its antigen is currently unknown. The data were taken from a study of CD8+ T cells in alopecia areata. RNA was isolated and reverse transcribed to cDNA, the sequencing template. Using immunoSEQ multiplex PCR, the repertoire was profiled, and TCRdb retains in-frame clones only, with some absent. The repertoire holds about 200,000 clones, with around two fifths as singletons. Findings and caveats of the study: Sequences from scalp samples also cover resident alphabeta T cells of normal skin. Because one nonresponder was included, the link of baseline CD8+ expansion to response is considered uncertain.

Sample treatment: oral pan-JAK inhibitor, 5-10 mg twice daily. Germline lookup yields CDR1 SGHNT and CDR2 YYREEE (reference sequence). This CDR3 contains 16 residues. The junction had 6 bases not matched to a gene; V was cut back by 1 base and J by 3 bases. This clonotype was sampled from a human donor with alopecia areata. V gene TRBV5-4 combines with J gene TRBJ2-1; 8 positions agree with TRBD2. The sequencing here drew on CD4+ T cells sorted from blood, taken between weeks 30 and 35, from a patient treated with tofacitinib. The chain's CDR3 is CASSLISGSGYNEQFF. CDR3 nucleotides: TGTGCCAGCAGCTTGATCAGCGGGAGTGGCTACAATGAGCAGTTCTTC.